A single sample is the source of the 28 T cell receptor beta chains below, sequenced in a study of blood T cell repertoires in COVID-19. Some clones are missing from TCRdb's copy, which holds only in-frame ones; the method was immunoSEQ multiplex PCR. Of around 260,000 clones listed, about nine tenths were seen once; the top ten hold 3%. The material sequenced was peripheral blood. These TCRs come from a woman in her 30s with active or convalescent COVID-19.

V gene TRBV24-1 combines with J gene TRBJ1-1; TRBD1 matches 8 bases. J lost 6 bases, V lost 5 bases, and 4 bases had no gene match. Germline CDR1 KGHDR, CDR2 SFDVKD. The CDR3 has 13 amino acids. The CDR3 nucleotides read TGTGCCACCAGTGGGACAGGGATGCCTGAAGCTTTCTTT. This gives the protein CATSGTGMPEAFF.

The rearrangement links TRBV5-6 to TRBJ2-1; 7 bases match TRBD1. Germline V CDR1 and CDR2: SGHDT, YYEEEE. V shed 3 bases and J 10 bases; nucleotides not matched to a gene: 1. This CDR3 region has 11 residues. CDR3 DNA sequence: TGTGCCAGCAGCTGGGGACAGGAGCAGTTCTTC. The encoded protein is CASSWGQEQFF.

CDR3 region: CASSPSGGAREQFF. CDR3 nucleotide sequence: TGTGCCAGCAGCCCTAGCGGGGGGGCACGGGAGCAGTTCTTC. V is TRBV5-4 and J is TRBJ2-1; 12 bases line up with TRBD2. The CDR3 sequence is 14 residues long. Germline CDR1 and CDR2: SGHNT and YYREEE (reference sequence). With V trimmed by 4 bases and J by 10 bases, 6 bases remained unmatched.

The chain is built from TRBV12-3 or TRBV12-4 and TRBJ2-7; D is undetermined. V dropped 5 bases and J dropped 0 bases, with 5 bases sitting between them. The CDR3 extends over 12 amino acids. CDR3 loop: CASSTASYEQYF. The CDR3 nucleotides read TGTGCCAGCAGTACAGCCTCCTACGAGCAGTACTTC.

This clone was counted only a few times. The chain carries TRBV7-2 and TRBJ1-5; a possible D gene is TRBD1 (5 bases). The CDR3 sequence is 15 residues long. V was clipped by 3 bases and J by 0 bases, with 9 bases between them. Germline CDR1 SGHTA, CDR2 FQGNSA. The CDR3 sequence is CASSFSGGSNQPQHF. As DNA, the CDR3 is TGTGCCAGCAGCTTCTCCGGGGGTAGCAATCAGCCCCAGCATTTT.

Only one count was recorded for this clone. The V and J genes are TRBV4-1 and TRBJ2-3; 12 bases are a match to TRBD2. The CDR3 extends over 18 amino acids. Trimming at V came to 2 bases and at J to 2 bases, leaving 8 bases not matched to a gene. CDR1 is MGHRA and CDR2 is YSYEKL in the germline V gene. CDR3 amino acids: CASSQQWLAGGYTDTQYF. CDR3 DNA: TGCGCCAGCAGCCAACAATGGCTAGCGGGGGGGTACACAGATACGCAGTATTTT.

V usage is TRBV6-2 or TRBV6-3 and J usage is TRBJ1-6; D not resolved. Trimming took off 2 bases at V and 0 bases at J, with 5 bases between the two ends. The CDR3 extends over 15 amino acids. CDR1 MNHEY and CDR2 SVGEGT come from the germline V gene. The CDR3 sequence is CASSYTDSYNSPLHF. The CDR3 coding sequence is TGTGCCAGCAGTTACACAGACTCCTATAATTCACCCCTCCACTTT.

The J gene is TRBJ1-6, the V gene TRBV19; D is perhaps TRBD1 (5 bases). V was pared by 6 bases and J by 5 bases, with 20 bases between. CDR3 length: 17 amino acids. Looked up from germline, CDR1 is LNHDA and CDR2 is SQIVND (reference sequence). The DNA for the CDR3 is TGTGCCAGTAGGGCTCGACAGCTCACTAATAATAATTCACCCCTCCACTTT. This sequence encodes CASRARQLTNNNSPLHF.

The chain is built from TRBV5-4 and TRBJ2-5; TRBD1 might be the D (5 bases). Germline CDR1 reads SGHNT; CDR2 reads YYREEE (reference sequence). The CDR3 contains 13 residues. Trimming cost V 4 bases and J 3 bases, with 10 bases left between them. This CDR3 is CASSLRQKETQYF. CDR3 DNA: TGTGCCAGCAGCCTCCGACAGAAAGAGACCCAGTACTTC.

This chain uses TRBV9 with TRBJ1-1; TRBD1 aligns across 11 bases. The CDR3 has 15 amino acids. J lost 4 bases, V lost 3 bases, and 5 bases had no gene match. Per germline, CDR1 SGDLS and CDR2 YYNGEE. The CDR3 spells CASSEGTGGSTEAFF. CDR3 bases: TGTGCCAGCAGCGAAGGGACAGGGGGAAGCACTGAAGCTTTCTTT.

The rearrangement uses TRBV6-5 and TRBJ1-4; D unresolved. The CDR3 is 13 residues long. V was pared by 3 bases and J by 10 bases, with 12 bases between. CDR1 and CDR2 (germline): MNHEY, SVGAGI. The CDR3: CASSYLKSPKLFF. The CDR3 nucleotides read TGTGCCAGCAGTTATCTCAAGAGTCCAAAACTGTTTTTT.

CDR3 sequence: CASSLPVVAGEETQYF. Here the CDR3 DNA reads TGTGCCAGCAGCTTACCAGTGGTAGCGGGGGAAGAGACCCAGTACTTC. This chain uses TRBV7-9 with TRBJ2-5; TRBD2 agrees at 9 bases. CDR3 size: 16 residues. With 2 bases clipped from V and 3 bases from J, the junction kept 7 bases outside the gene matches. The V gene's germline CDR1 is SEHNR and CDR2 FQNEAQ (reference sequence).

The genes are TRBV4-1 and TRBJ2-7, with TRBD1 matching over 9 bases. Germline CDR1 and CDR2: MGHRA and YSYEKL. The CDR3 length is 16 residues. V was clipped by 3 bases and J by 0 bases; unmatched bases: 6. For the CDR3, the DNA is TGCGCCAGCAGCCAGGGCACAGGGGGCTTCTCCTACGAGCAGTACTTC. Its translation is CASSQGTGGFSYEQYF.

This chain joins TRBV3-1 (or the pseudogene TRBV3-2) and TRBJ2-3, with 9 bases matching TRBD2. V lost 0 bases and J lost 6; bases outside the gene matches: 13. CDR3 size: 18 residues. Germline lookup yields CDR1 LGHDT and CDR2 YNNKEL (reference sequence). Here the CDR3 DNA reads TGTGCCAGCAGCCAAGAGGCGGAGCTAGCGGGACCCCCCGATACGCAGTATTTT. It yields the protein CASSQEAELAGPPDTQYF.

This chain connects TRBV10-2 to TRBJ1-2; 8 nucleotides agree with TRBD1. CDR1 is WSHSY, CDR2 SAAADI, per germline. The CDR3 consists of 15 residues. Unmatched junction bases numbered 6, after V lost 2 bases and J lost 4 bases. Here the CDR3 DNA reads TGCGCCAGCAGTGAGAAGACAGGGGAGGCCTATGGCTACACCTTC. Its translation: CASSEKTGEAYGYTF.

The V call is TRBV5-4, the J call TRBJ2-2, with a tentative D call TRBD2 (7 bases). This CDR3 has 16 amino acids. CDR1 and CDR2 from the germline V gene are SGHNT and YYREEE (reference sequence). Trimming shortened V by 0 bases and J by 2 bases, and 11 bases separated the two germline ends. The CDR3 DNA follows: TGTGCCAGCAGCTTGGCCGGGGGGCTTAACACCGGGGAGCTGTTTTTT. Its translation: CASSLAGGLNTGELFF.

The CDR3 reads CASSGTLGHGPGANYGYTF. The DNA for the CDR3 is TGTGCCAGCTCAGGAACCCTAGGACACGGACCGGGTGCTAACTATGGCTACACCTTC. This chain uses TRBV18 with TRBJ1-2, with D perhaps matching TRBD1 (5 bases). The CDR3 runs to 19 residues. V was cut by 5 bases and J by 0 bases, with 25 bases left in between. Looked up from germline, CDR1 is KGHSH and CDR2 is LQKENI.

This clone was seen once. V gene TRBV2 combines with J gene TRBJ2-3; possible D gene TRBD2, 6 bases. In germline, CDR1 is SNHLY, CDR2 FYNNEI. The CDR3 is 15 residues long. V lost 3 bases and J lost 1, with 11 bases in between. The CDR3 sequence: CASSEEGLGTDTQYF. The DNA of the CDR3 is TGTGCCAGCAGTGAGGAGGGTCTCGGCACAGATACGCAGTATTTT. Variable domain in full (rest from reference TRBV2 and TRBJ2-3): EPEVTQTPSHQVTQMGQEVILRCVPISNHLYFYWYRQILGQKVEFLVSFYNNEISEKSEIFDDQFSVERPDGSNFTLKIRSTKLEDSAMYFCASSEEGLGTDTQYFGPGTRLTVL.

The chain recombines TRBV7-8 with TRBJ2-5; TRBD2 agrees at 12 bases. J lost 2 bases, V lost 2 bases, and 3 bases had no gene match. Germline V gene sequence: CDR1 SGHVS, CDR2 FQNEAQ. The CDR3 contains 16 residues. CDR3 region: CASSLRLAGGQETQYF. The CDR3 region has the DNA TGTGCCAGCAGCTTAAGGCTAGCGGGGGGGCAAGAGACCCAGTACTTC.

CDR3 in DNA: TGTGCCAGCAGCTTGGACTTTAGTAACCAAGAGACCCAGTACTTC. Protein: CASSLDFSNQETQYF. The chain combines TRBV5-4 with TRBJ2-5; the D is unclear. The germline CDR1 and CDR2 sequences are SGHNT and YYREEE (reference sequence). With 0 bases removed from V and 0 bases from J, the gap between germline ends came to 9 bases. The CDR3 covers 15 residues. Looking up the rest from reference TRBV5-4 and TRBJ2-5 gives the full variable domain: ETGVTQSPTHLIKTRGQQVTLRCSSQSGHNTVSWYQQALGQGPQFIFQYYREEENGRGNFPPRFSGLQFPNYSSELNVNALELDDSALYLCASSLDFSNQETQYFGPGTRLLVL.

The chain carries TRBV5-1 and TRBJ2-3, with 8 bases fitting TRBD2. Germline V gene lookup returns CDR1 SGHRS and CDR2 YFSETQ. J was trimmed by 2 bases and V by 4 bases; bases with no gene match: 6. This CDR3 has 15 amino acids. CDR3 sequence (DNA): TGCGCCAGCAGCATAGGACTAGCTACCACAGATACGCAGTATTTT. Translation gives CASSIGLATTDTQYF.

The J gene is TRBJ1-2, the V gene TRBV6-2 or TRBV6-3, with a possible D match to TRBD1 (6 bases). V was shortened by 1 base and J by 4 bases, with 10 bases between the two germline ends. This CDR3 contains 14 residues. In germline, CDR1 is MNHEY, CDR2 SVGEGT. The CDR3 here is CASSYFPGVYGYTF. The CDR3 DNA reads TGTGCCAGCAGTTACTTTCCAGGGGTCTATGGCTACACCTTC.

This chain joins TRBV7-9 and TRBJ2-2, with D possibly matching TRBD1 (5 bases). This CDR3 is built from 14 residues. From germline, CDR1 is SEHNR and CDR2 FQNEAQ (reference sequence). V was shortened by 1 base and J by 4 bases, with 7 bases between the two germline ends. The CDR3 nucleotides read TGTGCCAGCAGCTTAGGACAGACCACCGGGGAGCTGTTTTTT. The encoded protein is CASSLGQTTGELFF.

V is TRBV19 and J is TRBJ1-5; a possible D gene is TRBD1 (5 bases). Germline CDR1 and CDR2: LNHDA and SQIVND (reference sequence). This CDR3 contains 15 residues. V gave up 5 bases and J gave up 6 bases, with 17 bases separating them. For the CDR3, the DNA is TGTGCCAGTAGTGCCCAATCTCCCGGGGGTCAGCCCCAGCATTTT. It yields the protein CASSAQSPGGQPQHF.

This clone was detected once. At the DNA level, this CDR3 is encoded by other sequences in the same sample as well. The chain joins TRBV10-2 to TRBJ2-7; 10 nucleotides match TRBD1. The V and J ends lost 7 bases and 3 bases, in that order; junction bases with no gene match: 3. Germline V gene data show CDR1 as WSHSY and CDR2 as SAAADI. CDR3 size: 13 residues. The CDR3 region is CASTRTGGYEQYF. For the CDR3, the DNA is TGCGCCAGCACCCGGACAGGGGGCTACGAGCAGTACTTC.

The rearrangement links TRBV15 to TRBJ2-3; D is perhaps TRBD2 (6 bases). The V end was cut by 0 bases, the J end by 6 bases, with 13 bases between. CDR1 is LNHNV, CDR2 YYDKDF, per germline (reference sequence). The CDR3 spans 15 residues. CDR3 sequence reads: CATSRESGGRDTQYF. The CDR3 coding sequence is TGTGCCACCAGCAGAGAGTCCGGGGGAAGGGATACGCAGTATTTT.

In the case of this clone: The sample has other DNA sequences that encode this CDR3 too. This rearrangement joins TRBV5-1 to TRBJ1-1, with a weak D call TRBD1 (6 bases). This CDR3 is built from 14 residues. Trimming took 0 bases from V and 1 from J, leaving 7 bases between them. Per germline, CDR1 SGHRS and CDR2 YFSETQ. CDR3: CASSLVQGNTEAFF. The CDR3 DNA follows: TGCGCCAGCAGCTTGGTACAGGGGAACACTGAAGCTTTCTTT.

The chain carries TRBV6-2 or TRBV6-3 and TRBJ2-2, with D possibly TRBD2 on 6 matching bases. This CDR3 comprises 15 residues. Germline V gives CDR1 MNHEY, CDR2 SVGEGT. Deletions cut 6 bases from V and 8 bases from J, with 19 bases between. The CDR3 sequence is CASSNPGLGSGELFF. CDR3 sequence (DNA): TGTGCCAGCAGCAATCCGGGACTGGGCTCTGGGGAGCTGTTTTTT.